This T cell receptor (beta chain) is drawn from a study of Ad26.COV2.S vaccination and SARS-CoV-2 variants. Germline V lookup: CDR1 SGHVS, CDR2 FQNEAQ. V lost 3 bases and J lost 0, with 5 bases in between. The CDR3 runs to 14 residues. In the case of this clone: Its matching antigen is unknown.

Sequencing used immunoSEQ multiplex PCR; TCRdb keeps in-frame clones, though not all of them. The table includes more than 120,000 clones, just over 85% detected once. Broader study findings: Substantial post-vaccination breadth of spike-specific CD8+ and CD4+ T cell responses was reported. The TCR breadth and depth analyses may have produced an underestimate of total T cell responses. Higher spike-specific TCR breadth was found in vaccine recipients than in placebo recipients. It was found that vaccine and placebo recipients had similar non-spike TCR breadth.

The TCR sequence derives from a human donor who had recovered from COVID-19. The sample was peripheral blood, taken after recovery from COVID-19. The genes are TRBV7-8 and TRBJ1-4; D remains ambiguous. The CDR3 region has the DNA TGTGCCAGCAGCTTCAGGCCAACTAATGAAAAACTGTTTTTT. Amino acid sequence: CASSFRPTNEKLFF.